The text below deals with one TCR beta chain. The antigen remains unidentified. The data were obtained in a study of OX40 agonist ivuxolimab in advanced cancers. Study results and caveats: On average, CD8+ T cells showed a greater number of expanded clones than CD4+. At 0.1 to 3.0 mg/kg, CD4+ and CD8+ blood T cells expanded clonally by week 6.

The CDR3 runs to 15 residues. V was trimmed by 6 bases and J by 0 bases, leaving 12 bases between them. The germline V gene has CDR1 SGHVS and CDR2 FQNEAQ. The protocol was immunoSEQ multiplex PCR, while the TCRdb copy is restricted to in-frame clones and leaves out a portion. Here the sample spans 55,000 to 75,000 clones, around 93% being singletons. The V and J genes are TRBV7-8 and TRBJ1-3, with D unresolved. The material sequenced was CD4+ or CD8+ T cells sorted from blood, taken in a trial of the OX40 agonist ivuxolimab. The sequence derives from an adult with an advanced solid tumor such as melanoma, head and neck, liver or kidney cancer. The CDR3 spells CASRSDKSSGNTIYF. For the CDR3, the DNA is TGTGCCAGCAGATCCGACAAGAGCTCTGGAAACACCATATATTTT. Full variable domain (outside the CDR3, taken from reference TRBV7-8 and TRBJ1-3): GAGVSQSPRYKVAKRGQDVALRCDPISGHVSLFWYQQALGQGPEFLTYFQNEAQLDKSGLPSDRFFAERPEGSVSTLKIQRTQQEDSAVYLCASRSDKSSGNTIYFGEGSWLTVV.